The T cell receptor (beta chain) under discussion was sequenced for a study of Graves' ophthalmopathy and Graves' hyperthyroidism. There are a few counts of this clonotype. Trimming removed 4 bases from V and 7 bases from J, with 13 bases in between. CDR3 length: 13 amino acids. Hyperthyroidism in these 18- to 65-year-old patients was newly diagnosed, lasting under 2 months. Fresh peripheral blood (approximately 10 ml) yielded the PBMCs. The sequenced template was RNA, covering the TCR beta CDR3 region. The library came from an HTBI-primed first-round RT-PCR and a second-round multiplex PCR. TCRdb itself ran the multiplex PCR reads through MiXCR, one entry per CDR3 protein. In the table there are some 350,000 distinct CDR3 sequences, about a sixth of which are singletons.

The V gene is TRBV12-3 or TRBV12-4, the J gene TRBJ1-2; the D gene is possibly TRBD1 (5 bases). The specimen sequenced was peripheral blood. The TCR originated in an adult woman with stable Graves' hyperthyroidism. CDR3 amino acids: CASSYKAGGGYTF. Written as DNA, the CDR3 is TGTGCCAGCAGTTATAAGGCCGGGGGTGGCTACACCTTC.